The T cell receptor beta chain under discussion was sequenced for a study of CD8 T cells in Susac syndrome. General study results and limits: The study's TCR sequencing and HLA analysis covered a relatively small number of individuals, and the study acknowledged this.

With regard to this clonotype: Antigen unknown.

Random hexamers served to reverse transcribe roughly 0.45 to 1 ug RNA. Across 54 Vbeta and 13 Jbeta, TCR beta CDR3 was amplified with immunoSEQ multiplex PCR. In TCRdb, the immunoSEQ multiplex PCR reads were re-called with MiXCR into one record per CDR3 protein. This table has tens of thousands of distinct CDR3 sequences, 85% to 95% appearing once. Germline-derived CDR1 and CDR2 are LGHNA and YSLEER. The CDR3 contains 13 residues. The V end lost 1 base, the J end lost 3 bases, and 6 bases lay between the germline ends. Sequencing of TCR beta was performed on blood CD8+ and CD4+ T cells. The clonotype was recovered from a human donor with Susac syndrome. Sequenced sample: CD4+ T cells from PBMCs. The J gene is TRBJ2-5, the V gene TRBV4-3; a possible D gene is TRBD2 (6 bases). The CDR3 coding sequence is TGCGCCAGCAGCCAAGGGACTAAAGAGACCCAGTACTTC. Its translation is CASSQGTKETQYF.